The T cell receptor (beta chain) described here comes from a study of T cells after yellow fever vaccination. The length of the CDR3 is 16 residues. Trimming took off 1 base at V and 1 base at J, with 11 bases between the two ends. CDR1 and CDR2 from the germline V gene are SGHRS and YFSETQ. This clonotype has ten or more counts. TCRdb re-called the 5' RACE reads through MiXCR, storing one row per CDR3 protein. The sample consists of roughly 49,000 distinct CDR3 sequences, around 7% of them appearing once. The starting material was CD8+ T cells sorted from PBMCs, obtained about 2 weeks after the first yellow fever vaccination. The receptor was derived from a man aged 18 to 29 who received the YFV17D yellow fever vaccine. The J gene is TRBJ2-2, the V gene TRBV5-1; D gene ambiguous. As DNA, the CDR3 is TGCGCCAGCAGCTTGAGGGCAACAGAGAACACCGGGGAGCTGTTTTTT. As protein: CASSLRATENTGELFF.